The rows below give T cell receptor beta chains drawn from one sample of a study of CD8 T cells in Susac syndrome. TCRdb reprocessed the immunoSEQ multiplex PCR reads via MiXCR and lists one record per CDR3 protein. The data show about 440,000 distinct CDR3 sequences, with approximately 85% seen just once and 0.09% to 0.15% held by the top ten. Sequenced input: CD8+ T cells from PBMCs. The receptors derive from a human donor with multiple sclerosis. The conserved cysteine and the conserved F or W are not part of the CDR3 here.

TRBJ1-4 TRBV12-3/TRBV12-4 ASSPQTGWNEKLF
TRBJ2-5 TRBV7-2 ASSLGYGLAGETQY
TRBJ2-1 TRBV19 ASSSGVSSYNEQF
TRBJ2-7 TRBV7-8 ASSRWGGPYEQY
TRBJ2-5 TRBV30 AWSFAGGGETQY
TRBJ1-4 TRBV19 ASSLHDNEKLF
TRBJ1-2 TRBV6-2/TRBV6-3 ASSSPGAYGYT
TRBJ2-7 TRBV18 ASSPPVGNEQY
TRBJ2-1 TRBV6-4 ASSVSAHNEQF
TRBJ1-2 TRBV6-5 ASSYGYGYT
TRBJ2-7 TRBV14 ASSQTGNLVDYEQY
TRBJ2-7 TRBV7-8 ASSLPSGTSSYEQY
TRBJ2-2 TRBV7-8 ASSLDTTGELF
TRBJ2-2 TRBV10-3 AIGAGGGTGELF
TRBJ2-7 TRBV15 ATSTSPDSSYEQY
TRBJ2-2 TRBV5-1 ASSPGLAGVVGELF
TRBJ2-1 TRBV19 ASSIVAGPRNEQF
TRBJ2-7 TRBV4-1 ASSQVGGGTYEQY
TRBJ1-1 TRBV2 ARDRVEGTEAF
TRBJ2-5 TRBV6-5 ASSDSLLAGVQTQY
TRBJ2-3 TRBV9 ASSVGLAGITDTQY
TRBJ2-7 TRBV27 ASSFITGEQY
TRBJ1-1 TRBV12-3/TRBV12-4 ASSNPKQGPMNTEAF